The next 26 T cell receptor beta chains were all read from a single sample in a study of blood T cell repertoires in COVID-19. Profiling relied on immunoSEQ multiplex PCR, and the TCRdb table lists in-frame clones only, not all of them. The sample consists of approximately 110,000 clones, around 85% of them appearing once. Sequencing was carried out using peripheral blood. The receptors derive from a woman aged 55-75 years with COVID-19, enrolled during active disease.

This chain uses TRBV27 with TRBJ2-7, with D possibly matching TRBD1 (5 bases). The CDR3 is 14 amino acids. In germline, CDR1 is MNHEY, CDR2 SMNVEV (reference sequence). Trimming removed 2 bases from V and 1 base from J, with 9 bases in between. CDR3 bases: TGTGCCAGCAGTTTAGGACACGGGTCCTACGAGCAGTACTTC. It yields the protein CASSLGHGSYEQYF.

The genes are TRBV14 and TRBJ2-1; tentatively, D is TRBD2 (5 bases). Trimming stripped 8 bases from V and 5 bases from J, with 13 bases between. The CDR3 sequence is 13 residues long. In germline, CDR1 is SGHDN, CDR2 FVKESK. CDR3 sequence: CASGGGANNEQFF. CDR3 coding DNA: TGTGCCAGCGGAGGTGGCGCCAACAATGAGCAGTTCTTC.

J is TRBJ2-7 and V is TRBV6-2 or TRBV6-3; tentative D call: TRBD1 (6 bases). The CDR3 is made up of 16 amino acids. From germline, CDR1 is MNHEY and CDR2 SVGEGT. Trimming shortened V by 3 bases and J by 1 base, and 16 bases separated the two germline ends. In DNA, the CDR3 is TGTGCCAGCAGTTATTACGACAGGTCCCAGTCCTACGAGCAGTACTTC. This translates into CASSYYDRSQSYEQYF.

The V gene is TRBV7-8, the J gene TRBJ1-6; D not certain. Germline assignment: CDR1 SGHVS and CDR2 FQNEAQ. The CDR3 has 15 residues. The V end was cut by 3 bases, the J end by 1 base, with 7 bases between. The CDR3 spells CASSFVGSYNSPLHF. The CDR3 DNA sequence: TGTGCCAGCAGCTTCGTCGGGTCCTATAATTCACCCCTCCACTTT.

V gene TRBV2 combines with J gene TRBJ1-4; 10 bases are a match to TRBD1. CDR3 size: 15 residues. Losses at the gene ends were 6 bases for V and 5 bases for J; bases not matched to a gene: 6. Germline V gene data show CDR1 as SNHLY and CDR2 as FYNNEI. Here the CDR3 reads CASSEQGQGNEKLFF. The DNA for the CDR3 is TGTGCCAGCAGCGAACAGGGACAGGGGAATGAAAAACTGTTTTTT.

The chain links TRBV30 to TRBJ1-2; D not certain. V shed 4 bases and J shed 3 bases, with 12 bases lying between them. Germline CDR1 and CDR2: GTSNPN and SVGIG (reference sequence). CDR3 length equals 13 residues. The CDR3 DNA is TGTGCCTGGACCCAAGACGGAGACTATGGCTACACCTTC. Residues: CAWTQDGDYGYTF.

The V gene is TRBV6-5, the J gene TRBJ1-1; 8 bases are shared with TRBD1. Germline lookup yields CDR1 MNHEY and CDR2 SVGAGI. This CDR3 spans 14 amino acids. V lost 5 bases to trimming and J lost 5 bases; unmatched junction nucleotides: 7. In DNA form, the CDR3 reads TGTGCCAGCAGTCCAGGACAGGGAAGGACTGAAGCTTTCTTT. Residues: CASSPGQGRTEAFF.

V usage is TRBV27 and J usage is TRBJ2-5; a weak D match, TRBD1 (6 bases). V was cut by 9 bases and J by 3 bases, with 23 bases left in between. The CDR3 loop spans 16 amino acids. In germline, CDR1 is MNHEY, CDR2 SMNVEV (reference sequence). CDR3 amino acids: CASSGGGGIAEETQYF. CDR3 DNA sequence: TGTGCCAGTAGTGGGGGTGGGGGCATCGCGGAAGAGACCCAGTACTTC.

The chain joins TRBV6-2 or TRBV6-3 to TRBJ2-1; 9 bases map to TRBD1. Germline V gene sequence: CDR1 MNHEY, CDR2 SVGEGT. The V segment lost 0 bases and the J segment 3 bases; nucleotides outside the gene matches: 3. CDR3 size: 16 residues. The CDR3 here is CASSYSGTGYYNEQFF. CDR3 in DNA: TGTGCCAGCAGTTACTCAGGGACAGGGTACTACAATGAGCAGTTCTTC.

V usage is TRBV7-3 and J usage is TRBJ1-5; D may be TRBD1 (5 bases). The CDR3 runs to 16 residues. The V end was cut by 11 bases, the J end by 4 bases, with 24 bases between. Germline V gene sequence: CDR1 SGHTA, CDR2 FQGTGA. The CDR3 is CASEAGRERLNQPQHF. CDR3 nucleotide sequence: TGTGCCTCTGAAGCAGGGCGGGAGCGCCTGAATCAGCCCCAGCATTTT. Combining the CDR3 with reference TRBV7-3 and TRBJ1-5 gives the whole variable domain GAGVSQTPSNKVTEKGKYVELRCDPISGHTALYWYRQSLGQGPEFLIYFQGTGAADDSGLPNDRFFAVRPEGSVSTLKIQRTERGDSAVYLCASEAGRERLNQPQHFGDGTRLSIL.

The chain employs TRBV9 and TRBJ2-7; 10 nucleotides align to TRBD1. Germline assignment: CDR1 SGDLS and CDR2 YYNGEE. CDR3 length: 14 amino acids. J was trimmed by 3 bases and V by 3 bases; bases with no gene match: 3. The CDR3 spells CASSARTGGYEQYF. CDR3 nucleotides: TGTGCCAGCAGCGCCCGGACAGGGGGCTACGAGCAGTACTTC.

The chain links TRBV5-1 to TRBJ2-1; perhaps TRBD2 as D (5 bases). CDR3 length: 14 amino acids. Deletions cut 3 bases from V and 5 bases from J, with 12 bases between. The V gene's germline CDR1 is SGHRS and CDR2 YFSETQ. CDR3 amino acids: CASSSSSSHNEQFF. DNA for the CDR3: TGCGCCAGCAGCTCCTCTAGCAGTCACAATGAGCAGTTCTTC.

The genes are TRBV7-9 and TRBJ1-2, with a tentative D call TRBD1 (5 bases). Trimming cost V 4 bases and J 5 bases, with 17 bases left between them. Germline CDR1 reads SEHNR; CDR2 reads FQNEAQ (reference sequence). The CDR3 is 15 residues long. The CDR3 region has the DNA TGTGCCAGCAGCTCACCCTCGGGCAGGGCTTATGGCTACACCTTC. Protein product: CASSSPSGRAYGYTF.

V is TRBV24-1 and J is TRBJ1-1; D uncertain. The CDR3 is 17 amino acids. Trimming took off 0 bases at V and 0 bases at J, with 13 bases between the two ends. Germline V gene sequence: CDR1 KGHDR, CDR2 SFDVKD. The CDR3 loop is CATSDLPRMGLNTEAFF. CDR3 in DNA: TGTGCCACCAGTGATTTGCCCAGGATGGGTTTGAACACTGAAGCTTTCTTT.

The genes are TRBV19 and TRBJ1-2; tentative D call: TRBD1 (5 bases). This CDR3 is built from 14 residues. Germline V gene data show CDR1 as LNHDA and CDR2 as SQIVND (reference sequence). V gave up 2 bases and J gave up 5 bases, with 12 bases separating them. CDR3 protein: CASSIPPGLYGYTF. In DNA, the CDR3 is TGTGCCAGTAGTATACCCCCAGGGTTGTATGGCTACACCTTC.

The V and J genes are TRBV5-6 and TRBJ1-2; 7 bases line up with TRBD1. The CDR3 runs to 15 residues. CDR1 and CDR2 (germline): SGHDT, YYEEEE. The ends lost 4 bases at V and 0 bases at J; junction bases unmatched: 6. CDR3 coding DNA: TGTGCCAGCAGCCTGGGGACAGCTCCTAACTATGGCTACACCTTC. Protein sequence: CASSLGTAPNYGYTF.

This clone was found a few times. The V gene is TRBV19, the J gene TRBJ1-3; 7 positions agree with TRBD1. Germline V gene data show CDR1 as LNHDA and CDR2 as SQIVND (reference sequence). Trimming took 5 bases from V and 0 from J; bases not matched to a gene: 13. CDR3 length: 18 amino acids. The CDR3: CASSHRDSHIYSGNTIYF. Here the CDR3 DNA reads TGTGCCAGTAGTCACCGGGACAGCCACATCTACTCTGGAAACACCATATATTTT.

J is TRBJ2-7 and V is TRBV6-2 or TRBV6-3; TRBD2 matches at 8 bases. Per germline, CDR1 MNHEY and CDR2 SVGEGT. The CDR3 is made up of 16 amino acids. Trimming removed 2 bases from V and 2 bases from J; junction bases left unmatched: 8. Here the CDR3 reads CASSYGGTSLAYEQYF. The CDR3 nucleotides read TGTGCCAGCAGTTACGGCGGGACTAGTCTTGCCTACGAGCAGTACTTC.

This clone was seen a handful of times. The chain uses TRBV4-1 and TRBJ1-1, with 7 bases lining up with TRBD1. The germline V gene encodes CDR1 MGHRA and CDR2 YSYEKL. Trimming cost V 2 bases and J 2 bases; bases outside gene matches: 5. This CDR3 comprises 15 residues. In nucleotides, the CDR3 is TGCGCCAGCAGCCAAAGGGGGACAGTTAACACTGAAGCTTTCTTT. It codes for CASSQRGTVNTEAFF.

This sequence joins TRBV9 and TRBJ2-2; 8 bases agree with TRBD1. The V gene's germline CDR1 is SGDLS and CDR2 YYNGEE. The CDR3 loop spans 14 amino acids. Losses at the gene ends were 3 bases for V and 4 bases for J; bases not matched to a gene: 2. The CDR3, as DNA: TGTGCCAGCAGCGAGCAGGGGGCCACCGGGGAGCTGTTTTTT. It is translated as CASSEQGATGELFF.

The chain recombines TRBV9 with TRBJ1-3; D is unclear. Trimming pared 0 bases from V and 0 bases from J, leaving 10 bases between. The germline CDR1 and CDR2 sequences are SGDLS and YYNGEE. The CDR3 is made up of 16 amino acids. For the CDR3, the DNA is TGTGCCAGCAGCGTAGTGGGCCAAAGCTCTGGAAACACCATATATTTT. Encoded protein: CASSVVGQSSGNTIYF.

The chain employs TRBV4-1 and TRBJ1-2; 10 bases fit TRBD1. J lost 4 bases, V lost 4 bases, and 6 bases had no gene match. CDR1 is MGHRA, CDR2 YSYEKL, per germline. The CDR3 sequence is 15 residues long. The CDR3 here is CASSLPGQGIYGYTF. The CDR3 DNA is TGCGCCAGCAGCCTCCCGGGACAGGGGATCTATGGCTACACCTTC.

The chain carries TRBV29-1 and TRBJ2-7, with a weak D call TRBD1 (6 bases). Trimming cost V 6 bases and J 2 bases, with 8 bases left between them. The CDR3 has 11 amino acids. CDR1 is SQVTM, CDR2 ANQGSEA, per germline. The CDR3 nucleotides read TGCAGCGTGCAGGGGACCTACGAGCAGTACTTC. Protein product: CSVQGTYEQYF.

The rearrangement uses TRBV13 and TRBJ1-1; tentatively, D is TRBD1 (5 bases). Germline V gene data show CDR1 as PRHDT and CDR2 as FYEKMQ (reference sequence). The CDR3 has 11 amino acids. Trimming left V 6 bases short and J 11 bases short, with 13 bases between. The CDR3 spells CASRNQGGAFF. CDR3 coding DNA: TGTGCCAGCAGAAACCAGGGAGGGGCTTTCTTT.

This chain connects TRBV18 to TRBJ1-3; D gene ambiguous. V gave up 1 base and J gave up 4 bases, with 11 bases separating them. Germline lookup yields CDR1 KGHSH and CDR2 LQKENI. CDR3 size: 15 residues. The CDR3 region is CASSPQSRSGNTIYF. The CDR3 bases are TGTGCCAGCTCACCACAAAGTCGGTCCGGAAACACCATATATTTT.

The genes are TRBV19 and TRBJ1-2; D not resolved. The V end lost 0 bases, the J end lost 4 bases, and 9 bases lay between the germline ends. This CDR3 is 14 amino acids long. The germline V gene encodes CDR1 LNHDA and CDR2 SQIVND (reference sequence). CDR3 residues: CASSIEYPSYGYTF. Here the CDR3 DNA reads TGTGCCAGTAGTATAGAGTACCCCAGCTATGGCTACACCTTC.